This is a list of T cell receptor beta chains from one sample in a study of cytomegalovirus exposure and HLA in healthy donors. Produced via immunoSEQ multiplex PCR; TCRdb's table is partial and in-frame only. The data hold approximately 59,000 clones, with 85% to 95% observed a single time. The sample was PBMCs. The receptors were sampled from a man between 18 and 35 years old in good health and CMV-seropositive. CDR3s include the opening cysteine and the closing phenylalanine or tryptophan. A D gene is named only where the DNA matches it firmly. Size is omitted from some rows. Given values are once, few, many or a class for expanded clones.

TRBJ1-1	TRBV2	NA	NA	TGTGCCAGCAGTGGACAGACATTGAACACTGAAGCTTTCTTT	CASSGQTLNTEAFF
TRBJ1-4	TRBV15	NA	NA	TGTGCCACCAGCAGAGGGGCCGGGGCGGGGGATGAAAAACTGTTTTTT	CATSRGAGAGDEKLFF
TRBJ2-1	TRBV2	once	NA	TGTGCCAGCAGTCGAACGGGAGATGAGCAGTTCTTC	CASSRTGDEQFF
TRBJ2-3	TRBV29-1	once	NA	TGCAGCGTTGAAGGCCACACAGGGTTCCCCCCAGATACGCAGTATTTT	CSVEGHTGFPPDTQYF
TRBJ2-6	TRBV2	NA	TRBD2	TGTGCCAGCAGACCAACCTGGGCGGGGGGGCCAGGGGCCAACGTCCTGACTTTC	CASRPTWAGGPGANVLTF
TRBJ1-5	TRBV30	NA	TRBD1	TGTGCCTGGAGTGGACAGGGAGATCAGCCCCAGCATTTT	CAWSGQGDQPQHF
TRBJ2-7	TRBV7-8	NA	TRBD1	TGTGCCAGCAGCCTAATCGACAGGGGCGAGCAGTACTTC	CASSLIDRGEQYF
TRBJ1-2	TRBV21-1	NA	NA	TGTGCCAGCAGCAAACCCTCCCCTCTCGACAGGGGAAGAAACTATGGCTACACCTTC	CASSKPSPLDRGRNYGYTF
TRBJ1-2	TRBV6-5	once	TRBD1	TGTGCCAGCAGTAGAGACGGGACAGGGGACTATGGCTACACCTTC	CASSRDGTGDYGYTF
TRBJ1-1	TRBV27	NA	TRBD1	TGTGCCAGCAGCAGTACACAGGGGATGAACACTGAAGCTTTCTTT	CASSSTQGMNTEAFF
TRBJ2-3	TRBV29-1	once	NA	TGCAGCGTTGTATTCGCCCAGAGGGATACGCAGTATTTT	CSVVFAQRDTQYF
TRBJ2-7	TRBV29-1	NA	NA	TGCAGCGTTGGAGGGGGAGAAGACTACGAGCAGTACTTC	CSVGGGEDYEQYF
TRBJ1-5	TRBV9	few	NA	TGTGCCAGCAGCGTACAGGGGCAGCCCCAGCATTTT	CASSVQGQPQHF
TRBJ2-7	TRBV4-1	NA	NA	TGCGCCAGCAGCCCGCGGGCGGGGAACTACGAGCAGTACTTC	CASSPRAGNYEQYF
TRBJ1-2	TRBV29-1	NA	NA	TGCAGCGTTGGTAACACCGATGGCTACACCTTC	CSVGNTDGYTF
TRBJ2-5	TRBV9	NA	TRBD2	TGTGCCAGCAGCTCCCCTATAGCGGGAGGCGGAGAGACCCAGTACTTC	CASSSPIAGGGETQYF
TRBJ2-5	TRBV27	NA	TRBD1	TGTGCCAGCAGTTTATCGAAGCGGACAGGGATTTCAGAGACCCAGTACTTC	CASSLSKRTGISETQYF
TRBJ1-2	TRBV30	NA	NA	TGTGCCTGGGGCCGGTCTGGGCAGGTCCTTGGCTACACCTTC	CAWGRSGQVLGYTF
TRBJ2-5	TRBV7-6	NA	NA	TGTGCCAGCAGTTTCACTCCGGGACACCTACAAGAGACCCAGTACTTC	CASSFTPGHLQETQYF
TRBJ1-4	TRBV28	NA	TRBD1	TGTGCCAGCACCCTGACAGAGGGGGCTTATGAAAAACTGTTTTTT	CASTLTEGAYEKLFF
TRBJ2-3	TRBV10-3	NA	NA	TGTGCCATCAGTGTTCTAGATACGCAGTATTTT	CAISVLDTQYF
TRBJ2-3	TRBV6-1	NA	TRBD1	TGTGCCAGCAGGGACAGGGGTGTATCAGATACGCAGTATTTT	CASRDRGVSDTQYF
TRBJ1-1	TRBV5-6	NA	NA	TGTGCCAGCAGCTACCTAGTATTGGTGACAGAGAGTGAAGCTTTCTTT	CASSYLVLVTESEAFF
TRBJ1-2	TRBV15	NA	NA	TGTGCCACCAGCTCAGCAGGGGTAGGCGGCTACACCTTC	CATSSAGVGGYTF
TRBJ2-5	TRBV28	few	TRBD2	TGTGCCAGCAGTTCCCTAATAGCGGGAGGGGAGACCCAGTACTTC	CASSSLIAGGETQYF
TRBJ2-7	TRBV11-1	once	NA	TGTGCCAGCAGCTTCAGGGTCCAGGGAAGCTACGAGCAGTACTTC	CASSFRVQGSYEQYF
TRBJ2-1	TRBV27	NA	NA	TGTGCCAGCAGTTTAGCCGGGACACAGCAGTTCTTC	CASSLAGTQQFF
TRBJ2-7	TRBV5-1	NA	NA	TGCGCCAGCAGCCCTGAGTCCCTAGCCGAAGAGCAGTACTTC	CASSPESLAEEQYF
TRBJ1-4	TRBV25-1	NA	NA	TGTGCCAGCATATTAAACAGGGTAGGTAATGAAAAACTGTTTTTT	CASILNRVGNEKLFF
TRBJ2-7	TRBV15	once	TRBD2	TGTGCCATTAAAGGACTAGCATCCTACGAGCAGTACTTC	CAIKGLASYEQYF
TRBJ2-1	TRBV29-1	NA	TRBD2	TGCAGCGTTGAAGGACTAGCGGGACTGCTCGAGCGGTTCTTC	CSVEGLAGLLERFF
TRBJ2-7	TRBV7-8	NA	NA	TGTGCCAGCAGCGCGGGACTCCCTTACGAGCAGTACTTC	CASSAGLPYEQYF
TRBJ2-5	TRBV7-9	once	TRBD1	TGTGCCAGCAGCTTAGGGGACAGGGGGCTCCAAGAGACCCAGTACTTC	CASSLGDRGLQETQYF
TRBJ2-5	TRBV27	NA	NA	TGTGCCAGCAGTTTAGGAGTCCCCCTGTTAGAGACCCAGTACTTC	CASSLGVPLLETQYF
TRBJ2-1	TRBV7-7	once	TRBD1	TGTGCTAGCAGCTTGGGGACAGGGGGGGATGAGCAGTTCTTC	CASSLGTGGDEQFF